The 31 T cell receptor beta chains given below trace back to one sample, sequenced in a study of blood T cell repertoires in COVID-19. Method: immunoSEQ multiplex PCR; TCRdb's copy keeps in-frame clones and lacks some. Among some 120,000 clones listed, roughly 81% were seen once. Sequenced input: peripheral blood. The receptors were gathered from a man aged 40-49 years with acute or convalescent COVID-19.

The chain uses TRBV19 and TRBJ1-5, with D maybe TRBD1 (6 bases). V gave up 7 bases and J gave up 5 bases, with 9 bases separating them. Germline CDR1 LNHDA, CDR2 SQIVND (reference sequence). The CDR3 runs 12 residues. The DNA for the CDR3 is TGTGCCAGTAAGGACAGTTATCAGCCCCAGCATTTT. It is translated as CASKDSYQPQHF. Supplemented by reference TRBV19 and TRBJ1-5, the full variable domain reads DGGITQSPKYLFRKEGQNVTLSCEQNLNHDAMYWYRQDPGQGLRLIYYSQIVNDFQKGDIAEGYSVSREKKESFPLTVTSAQKNPTAFYLCASKDSYQPQHFGDGTRLSIL.

In DNA, the CDR3 is TGCAGCGTTGACACTAGCGAAGATACGCAGTATTTT. This gives the protein CSVDTSEDTQYF. The chain recombines TRBV29-1 with TRBJ2-3; 7 bases fit TRBD2. The germline V gene encodes CDR1 SQVTM and CDR2 ANQGSEA. Trimming took 3 bases from V and 5 from J; bases not matched to a gene: 2. The CDR3 covers 12 residues.

The chain recombines TRBV18 with TRBJ1-3, with D possibly matching TRBD1 (5 bases). The CDR3 extends over 15 amino acids. Germline-derived CDR1 and CDR2 are KGHSH and LQKENI. Trimming shortened V by 4 bases and J by 3 bases, and 13 bases separated the two germline ends. CDR3 protein: CASSQDSFLGNTIYF. The DNA of the CDR3 is TGTGCCAGCTCACAAGACAGCTTTCTTGGAAACACCATATATTTT.

This chain uses TRBV7-2 with TRBJ2-2; D uncertain. V was pared by 0 bases and J by 3 bases, with 2 bases between. This CDR3 has 13 residues. Germline assignment: CDR1 SGHTA and CDR2 FQGNSA. CDR3 in amino acids: CASSLAYTGELFF. The CDR3 DNA is TGTGCCAGCAGCTTAGCCTACACCGGGGAGCTGTTTTTT. The full variable domain, with the rest looked up from reference TRBV7-2 and TRBJ2-2, is GAGVSQSPSNKVTEKGKDVELRCDPISGHTALYWYRQSLGQGLEFLIYFQGNSAPDKSGLPSDRFSAERTGGSVSTLTIQRTQQEDSAVYLCASSLAYTGELFFGEGSRLTVL.

The rearrangement links TRBV2 to TRBJ2-2; D unresolved. V was clipped by 7 bases and J by 1 base, with 7 bases between them. There are 13 residues in the CDR3. Germline CDR1 reads SNHLY; CDR2 reads FYNNEI. CDR3 coding DNA: TGTGCCAGCACCCGACAGAACACCGGGGAGCTGTTTTTT. Translated, it gives CASTRQNTGELFF.

V and J are TRBV6-5 and TRBJ2-7; 9 nucleotides match TRBD1. CDR1 and CDR2 from the germline V gene are MNHEY and SVGAGI. This CDR3 has 16 amino acids. The V and J ends lost 0 bases and 3 bases, in that order; junction bases with no gene match: 6. The CDR3 DNA sequence: TGTGCCAGCAGTTACTCCGGACAGGGGTGGGGCTACGAGCAGTACTTC. Protein product: CASSYSGQGWGYEQYF.

V gene TRBV14 combines with J gene TRBJ1-2; TRBD1 might be the D (5 bases). In germline, CDR1 is SGHDN, CDR2 FVKESK. V was trimmed by 3 bases and J by 7 bases, leaving 24 bases between them. CDR3 length: 17 amino acids. CDR3 sequence (DNA): TGTGCCAGCAGCCACCGATCCATCGCCGGGGGGGGTGGTGGCTACACCTTC. Residues: CASSHRSIAGGGGGYTF.

The chain carries TRBV3-1 (or the pseudogene TRBV3-2) and TRBJ2-4; TRBD2 might be the D (6 bases). Per germline, CDR1 LGHDT and CDR2 YNNKEL (reference sequence). This CDR3 has 14 residues. The V and J ends lost 6 bases and 6 bases respectively, with 15 bases between them. DNA of the CDR3: TGTGCCAGCAGTAACATGGGGGGAGGAAACATTCAGTACTTC. Protein product: CASSNMGGGNIQYF.

The V and J genes are TRBV6-5 and TRBJ2-1; D ambiguous. This CDR3 is 15 amino acids long. Trimming cost V 7 bases and J 2 bases, with 15 bases left between them. Germline lookup yields CDR1 MNHEY and CDR2 SVGAGI. The CDR3 sequence is CASTFSSNTYNEQFF. The CDR3 DNA reads as TGTGCCAGCACCTTTAGCTCTAACACCTACAATGAGCAGTTCTTC.

This sequence joins TRBV12-1 and TRBJ2-1; the D call in the table, TRBD2, was not verified against the DNA. TRBV12-1 is marked as a pseudogene. This CDR3 spans 15 amino acids. The CDR3 region is CASSDGLAGYNEQFF. In DNA, the CDR3 is TGTGCCAGCAGCGACGGACTAGCGGGGTACAATGAGCAGTTCTTC.

This clone was recorded only once. V and J are TRBV7-2 and TRBJ2-5, with TRBD2 identical over 9 bases. V was pared by 2 bases and J by 4 bases, with 14 bases of the junction left unmatched. The CDR3 consists of 18 residues. CDR1 is SGHTA, CDR2 FQGNSA, per germline. In nucleotides, the CDR3 is TGTGCCAGCAGCTTAAGGAGAGCAGGCGGGAGGGGGGTAGAGACCCAGTACTTC. Its translation is CASSLRRAGGRGVETQYF.

The rearrangement links TRBV5-1 to TRBJ2-7; 13 nucleotides line up with TRBD2. CDR3 size: 16 residues. The V and J ends lost 0 bases and 3 bases, in that order; junction bases with no gene match: 3. Germline CDR1 and CDR2: SGHRS and YFSETQ. In DNA form, the CDR3 reads TGCGCCAGCAGCTTGGGGACTAGCGGGAGAGTCTACGAGCAGTACTTC. Translating it yields CASSLGTSGRVYEQYF.

The chain has TRBV12-3 or TRBV12-4 and TRBJ1-5; 7 nucleotides line up with TRBD1. This CDR3 contains 13 residues. V shed 6 bases and J 4 bases; nucleotides not matched to a gene: 3. CDR3 bases: TGTGCCAGCAGGCAGGGGGGAAATCAGCCCCAGCATTTT. Translation: CASRQGGNQPQHF.

This clone was seen just once. The chain uses TRBV7-2 and TRBJ2-4; D perhaps matches TRBD1 (6 bases). The CDR3 runs 14 residues. The germline V and J ends were trimmed by 5 bases and 9 bases, with 17 bases remaining between them. CDR1 is SGHTA, CDR2 FQGNSA, per germline. The CDR3 sequence: CASSPTRDNGIQYF. CDR3 sequence (DNA): TGTGCCAGCAGCCCAACCCGGGACAACGGCATTCAGTACTTC.

This rearrangement joins TRBV7-9 to TRBJ1-6; D is uncertain. Trimming left V 1 base short and J 4 bases short, with 8 bases between. This CDR3 region has 15 residues. The germline gives CDR1 SEHNR, CDR2 FQNEAQ (reference sequence). The CDR3 sequence: CASSLGPEYNSPLHF. CDR3 in DNA: TGTGCCAGCAGCTTAGGTCCGGAGTATAATTCACCCCTCCACTTT.

A few counts support this clone. The genes are TRBV2 and TRBJ1-2, with D perhaps TRBD1 (6 bases). Germline CDR1 is SNHLY and CDR2 is FYNNEI. The CDR3 runs 12 residues. Deletions cut 6 bases from V and 5 bases from J, with 10 bases between. The CDR3 loop is CASRGALYGYTF. CDR3 sequence (DNA): TGTGCCAGCAGGGGGGCCTTATATGGCTACACCTTC.

The chain joins TRBV5-6 to TRBJ2-7; 8 bases fit TRBD2. V was pared by 3 bases and J by 7 bases, with 6 bases of the junction left unmatched. This CDR3 is 13 amino acids long. The germline V gene encodes CDR1 SGHDT and CDR2 YYEEEE. The CDR3 sequence is CASSSGREGEQYF. The CDR3 DNA reads TGTGCCAGCAGCTCGGGACGGGAGGGTGAGCAGTACTTC. The full variable domain, with the rest looked up from reference TRBV5-6 and TRBJ2-7, is DAGVTQSPTHLIKTRGQQVTLRCSPKSGHDTVSWYQQALGQGPQFIFQYYEEEERQRGNFPDRFSGHQFPNYSSELNVNALLLGDSALYLCASSSGREGEQYFGPGTRLTVT.

The rearrangement uses TRBV5-6 and TRBJ2-7; 10 bases align to TRBD2. The CDR3 covers 15 residues. Germline V lookup: CDR1 SGHDT, CDR2 YYEEEE. Trimming removed 4 bases from V and 6 bases from J; junction bases left unmatched: 10. The CDR3: CASSTWTSGVTEQYF. CDR3 coding DNA: TGTGCCAGCAGCACCTGGACTAGCGGAGTCACCGAGCAGTACTTC. The variable domain in full, completed from reference TRBV5-6 and TRBJ2-7, reads DAGVTQSPTHLIKTRGQQVTLRCSPKSGHDTVSWYQQALGQGPQFIFQYYEEEERQRGNFPDRFSGHQFPNYSSELNVNALLLGDSALYLCASSTWTSGVTEQYFGPGTRLTVT.

The J gene is TRBJ2-3, the V gene TRBV3-1 (or the pseudogene TRBV3-2), with TRBD2 matching 7 bases. Germline V CDR1 and CDR2: LGHDT, YNNKEL (reference sequence). CDR3 length: 14 residues. J was trimmed by 6 bases and V by 7 bases; bases with no gene match: 10. CDR3 sequence: CASTSGLMRDTQYF. The CDR3 DNA reads TGTGCCAGCACTTCGGGACTAATGAGGGATACGCAGTATTTT.

This clone has just a few counts. J is TRBJ1-6 and V is TRBV2; 8 bases are shared with TRBD1. The junction had 10 bases not matched to a gene; V was cut back by 7 bases and J by 8 bases. CDR3 length: 15 residues. CDR1 and CDR2 from the germline V gene are SNHLY and FYNNEI. In nucleotides, the CDR3 is TGTGCCAGCACCCAAGGACAGGGCCGATATTCACCCCTCCACTTT. Translated: CASTQGQGRYSPLHF.

The chain has TRBV5-5 and TRBJ2-5; the D is unclear. Germline CDR1 SGHKS, CDR2 YYEKEE (reference sequence). The CDR3 loop spans 13 amino acids. The ends were cut back, 2 bases at V and 5 bases at J, with 10 bases in the middle. CDR3 protein: CASSFGRHETQYF. Written as DNA, the CDR3 is TGTGCCAGCAGCTTTGGCCGCCACGAGACCCAGTACTTC.

This clone was seen a few times. The chain carries TRBV9 and TRBJ2-1, with D possibly TRBD2 on 6 matching bases. Trimming stripped 5 bases from V and 4 bases from J, with 16 bases between. Per the germline V gene, CDR1 is SGDLS and CDR2 is YYNGEE. The CDR3 runs 15 residues. The CDR3 region has the DNA TGTGCCAGCAGTTACGGGACTCCTCAATACAATGAGCAGTTCTTC. Its translation is CASSYGTPQYNEQFF.

This chain joins TRBV2 and TRBJ2-7; TRBD2 matches at 9 bases. The CDR3 is 17 residues long. V lost 2 bases to trimming and J lost 0 bases; unmatched junction nucleotides: 8. The germline V gene encodes CDR1 SNHLY and CDR2 FYNNEI. The CDR3 sequence is CASSEPRGLASSYEQYF. CDR3 in DNA: TGTGCCAGCAGTGAACCCAGGGGACTAGCCAGCTCCTACGAGCAGTACTTC.

The CDR3 region has the DNA TGCGCCAGCAGCTTGGGAGGCTCCTCCTACGAGCAGTACTTC. Amino acid sequence: CASSLGGSSYEQYF. This rearrangement joins TRBV5-1 to TRBJ2-7; no firm D call. V was trimmed by 0 bases and J by 0 bases, leaving 7 bases between them. Germline V gives CDR1 SGHRS, CDR2 YFSETQ. This CDR3 is built from 14 residues.

The V call is TRBV10-3, the J call TRBJ2-5; TRBD2 matches at 10 bases. Germline V lookup: CDR1 ENHRY, CDR2 SYGVKD. The CDR3 loop spans 15 amino acids. V lost 8 bases and J lost 5; bases outside the gene matches: 11. CDR3 DNA: TGTGCCATCCGGAAAGGAGCGGGAGGGGGCGAGACCCAGTACTTC. Protein product: CAIRKGAGGGETQYF.

The V gene is TRBV11-2, the J gene TRBJ1-4; the match to TRBD1 covers 9 bases. After removal of 4 bases from V and 8 bases from J, the junction contained 8 bases not matched to a gene. Germline V CDR1 and CDR2: SGHAT, FQNNGV. This CDR3 contains 15 residues. The CDR3 protein is CASSSNRGRREKLFF. The CDR3 bases are TGTGCCAGCAGCTCAAACAGGGGGCGAAGGGAAAAACTGTTTTTT.

In this sample, this clone turned up a few times. The chain uses TRBV3-1 (or the pseudogene TRBV3-2) and TRBJ2-1; a weak D match, TRBD1 (6 bases). Trimming removed 4 bases at V and 1 base at J, with 20 bases between. CDR1 is LGHDT, CDR2 YNNKEL, per germline (reference sequence). This CDR3 comprises 18 residues. CDR3 residues: CASSPKPQGGRSYNEQFF. Here the CDR3 DNA reads TGTGCCAGCAGCCCTAAACCGCAAGGGGGTAGGTCCTACAATGAGCAGTTCTTC.

The rearrangement links TRBV5-1 to TRBJ2-5; a possible D gene is TRBD2 (5 bases). This CDR3 is 13 amino acids long. CDR1 SGHRS and CDR2 YFSETQ come from the germline V gene. V dropped 4 bases and J dropped 2 bases, with 9 bases sitting between them. CDR3 loop: CASSPGDQETQYF. As DNA, the CDR3 is TGCGCCAGCAGCCCCGGGGATCAAGAGACCCAGTACTTC.

The J gene is TRBJ2-3, the V gene TRBV27, with D perhaps matching TRBD2 (6 bases). The CDR3 contains 13 residues. V lost 3 bases to trimming and J lost 8 bases, with 12 bases between them. Germline V gives CDR1 MNHEY, CDR2 SMNVEV (reference sequence). The CDR3 nucleotides read TGTGCCAGCAGTTTGGTAGGGACTGTTACGCAGTATTTT. Protein product: CASSLVGTVTQYF.

The genes are TRBV11-3 and TRBJ2-1; D might be TRBD2 (7 bases). Germline loops: CDR1 SGHNT, CDR2 YENEEA. Trimming removed 0 bases at V and 4 bases at J, with 19 bases between. The CDR3 consists of 18 residues. In DNA, the CDR3 is TGTGCCAGCAGCTTAGATGGGGGGCGGAGCGGGGCGTACAATGAGCAGTTCTTC. Its translation: CASSLDGGRSGAYNEQFF.

This clone has more than one count but fewer than ten. V is TRBV5-1 and J is TRBJ1-3; D not resolved. There are 14 residues in the CDR3. V dropped 1 base and J dropped 0 bases, with 5 bases sitting between them. CDR1 is SGHRS, CDR2 YFSETQ, per germline. DNA for the CDR3: TGCGCCAGCAGCTTGCTCAGCTCTGGAAACACCATATATTTT. Translation gives CASSLLSSGNTIYF. Complete variable domain (other parts from reference TRBV5-1 and TRBJ1-3): KAGVTQTPRYLIKTRGQQVTLSCSPISGHRSVSWYQQTPGQGLQFLFEYFSETQRNKGNFPGRFSGRQFSNSRSEMNVSTLELGDSALYLCASSLLSSGNTIYFGEGSWLTVV.